The 14 T cell receptor beta chains in this list originate from one sample, sequenced in a study of cytomegalovirus exposure and HLA in healthy donors. Clones were read by immunoSEQ multiplex PCR, and TCRdb kept only the in-frame ones, dropping some. The table includes over 50,000 clones, approximately 92% detected once. Material: PBMCs. The receptors stem from a man in his late teens or twenties in good health and CMV-seropositive.

The J gene is TRBJ2-2, the V gene TRBV28; the match to TRBD2 covers 14 bases. The trim removed 2 bases at V and 3 bases at J, leaving 11 bases unmatched. Germline V lookup: CDR1 MDHEN, CDR2 SYDVKM. This CDR3 region has 20 residues. In DNA, the CDR3 is TGTGCCAGCAGTTTACGCCCCGGACAGGGACTAGCGGGGGACACCGGGGAGCTGTTTTTT. Its protein product is CASSLRPGQGLAGDTGELFF.

This rearrangement joins TRBV15 to TRBJ2-7; 7 bases agree with TRBD1. Per the germline V gene, CDR1 is LNHNV and CDR2 is YYDKDF (reference sequence). V lost 5 bases and J lost 2; bases outside the gene matches: 6. The CDR3 loop spans 14 amino acids. Here the CDR3 DNA reads TGTGCCACCAGCCCCCGGGACAGAGCCTACGAGCAGTACTTC. Its protein product is CATSPRDRAYEQYF.

With regard to this clone: A read error may produce the germline difference seen at one junction end. This sequence joins TRBV7-7 and TRBJ2-1, with 7 bases identical to TRBD2. The CDR3 is 14 amino acids. The V gene's germline CDR1 is SSHAT and CDR2 FNYEAQ (reference sequence). CDR3 bases: TGTGCTAGCAGCCCAAAACGGACTAGCAATGAGCAGTTCTTC. Protein sequence: CASSPKRTSNEQFF. Supplemented by reference TRBV7-7 and TRBJ2-1, the full variable domain reads GAGVSQSPRYKVTKRGQDVTLRCDPISSHATLYWYQQALGQGPEFLTYFNYEAQPDKSGLPSDRFSAERPEGSISTLTIQRTEQRDSAMYRCASSPKRTSNEQFFGPGTRLTVL.

This chain connects TRBV10-1 to TRBJ2-1, with 16 positions matching TRBD2. V lost 4 bases and J lost 7; bases outside the gene matches: 4. This CDR3 comprises 16 residues. Looked up from germline, CDR1 is WNHNN and CDR2 is SYGVQD (reference sequence). For the CDR3, the DNA is TGCGCCAGCAGTGGAGGGACTAGCGGGGGGGAGAATGAGCAGTTCTTC. Its protein is CASSGGTSGGENEQFF.

This rearrangement joins TRBV19 to TRBJ2-2; TRBD1 agrees at 8 bases. The CDR3 totals 16 residues. Germline V gives CDR1 LNHDA, CDR2 SQIVND (reference sequence). Trimming removed 8 bases from V and 4 bases from J; junction bases left unmatched: 12. The CDR3 DNA follows: TGTGCCAGTCAGTTGGCAGGGGGCATGAGCACCGGGGAGCTGTTTTTT. Protein sequence: CASQLAGGMSTGELFF.

The V gene is TRBV28, the J gene TRBJ1-4; 7 positions agree with TRBD1. Germline CDR1 reads MDHEN; CDR2 reads SYDVKM. This CDR3 is built from 14 residues. Germline trimming cut 2 bases from V and 7 bases from J; bases unmatched to any gene: 4. CDR3 in amino acids: CASSLDRVIEKLFF. DNA for the CDR3: TGTGCCAGCAGTTTAGACAGGGTAATTGAAAAACTGTTTTTT.

The chain carries TRBV28 and TRBJ1-5, with D perhaps matching TRBD1 (5 bases). V was cut by 7 bases and J by 1 base, with 11 bases left in between. The CDR3 spans 14 residues. The germline CDR1 and CDR2 sequences are MDHEN and SYDVKM. Written as DNA, the CDR3 is TGTGCCAGCAATCGGGGGAACAGCAATCAGCCCCAGCATTTT. Its translation: CASNRGNSNQPQHF.

The V gene is TRBV6-6, the J gene TRBJ2-3; possible D gene TRBD2, 5 bases. This CDR3 is built from 16 residues. CDR1 is MNHNY and CDR2 is SVGAGI in the germline V gene (reference sequence). V lost 0 bases to trimming and J lost 0 bases, with 10 bases between them. The CDR3 loop reads CASSYSRGPSTDTQYF. CDR3 sequence (DNA): TGTGCCAGCAGTTACTCTCGCGGGCCTAGCACAGATACGCAGTATTTT.

The chain recombines TRBV5-4 with TRBJ2-3; D call uncertain. With 0 bases removed from V and 6 bases from J, the gap between germline ends came to 2 bases. The V gene's germline CDR1 is SGHNT and CDR2 YYREEE (reference sequence). The CDR3 covers 11 residues. CDR3 DNA: TGTGCCAGCAGCTTGGCGGATACGCAGTATTTT. As protein: CASSLADTQYF.

The rearrangement uses TRBV6-5 and TRBJ1-3, with D tentatively TRBD1 (5 bases). The CDR3 runs 14 residues. Germline CDR1 and CDR2: MNHEY and SVGAGI. V was shortened by 2 bases and J by 1 base, with 6 bases between the two germline ends. CDR3 DNA sequence: TGTGCCAGCAGTTACCAGGGATCTGGAAACACCATATATTTT. Its protein product is CASSYQGSGNTIYF.

The V gene is TRBV29-1, the J gene TRBJ2-5; 7 bases are shared with TRBD2. This CDR3 is 14 amino acids long. Germline trimming cut 3 bases from V and 1 base from J; bases unmatched to any gene: 5. Germline V gene data show CDR1 as SQVTM and CDR2 as ANQGSEA. In DNA form, the CDR3 reads TGCAGCGTTGAGGACGGGAGGTCCCAAGAGACCCAGTACTTC. Translating it yields CSVEDGRSQETQYF.

This chain uses TRBV5-1 with TRBJ2-7; TRBD2 matches 9 bases. The CDR3 is 15 residues long. J was trimmed by 5 bases and V by 3 bases; bases with no gene match: 9. Germline CDR1 is SGHRS and CDR2 is YFSETQ. Written as DNA, the CDR3 is TGCGCCAGCAGCTCTGGACTAGCGATAACCAACGAGCAGTACTTC. This codes for CASSSGLAITNEQYF.

The chain employs TRBV19 and TRBJ2-7; 11 bases are a match to TRBD2. Germline CDR1 and CDR2: LNHDA and SQIVND (reference sequence). This CDR3 comprises 14 residues. The trim removed 5 bases at V and 5 bases at J, leaving 5 bases unmatched. The CDR3 coding sequence is TGTGCCAGTAGTCCGACTAGCGGGACGGACGAGCAGTACTTC. Its protein is CASSPTSGTDEQYF.

The V gene is TRBV11-2, the J gene TRBJ2-2, with 14 bases aligning to TRBD2. This CDR3 comprises 20 residues. Per germline, CDR1 SGHAT and CDR2 FQNNGV. The trim removed 0 bases at V and 2 bases at J, leaving 8 bases unmatched. CDR3 sequence: CASSLERTSGRRVNTGELFF. CDR3 nucleotide sequence: TGTGCCAGCAGCTTAGAACGGACTAGCGGGAGGCGGGTAAACACCGGGGAGCTGTTTTTT.